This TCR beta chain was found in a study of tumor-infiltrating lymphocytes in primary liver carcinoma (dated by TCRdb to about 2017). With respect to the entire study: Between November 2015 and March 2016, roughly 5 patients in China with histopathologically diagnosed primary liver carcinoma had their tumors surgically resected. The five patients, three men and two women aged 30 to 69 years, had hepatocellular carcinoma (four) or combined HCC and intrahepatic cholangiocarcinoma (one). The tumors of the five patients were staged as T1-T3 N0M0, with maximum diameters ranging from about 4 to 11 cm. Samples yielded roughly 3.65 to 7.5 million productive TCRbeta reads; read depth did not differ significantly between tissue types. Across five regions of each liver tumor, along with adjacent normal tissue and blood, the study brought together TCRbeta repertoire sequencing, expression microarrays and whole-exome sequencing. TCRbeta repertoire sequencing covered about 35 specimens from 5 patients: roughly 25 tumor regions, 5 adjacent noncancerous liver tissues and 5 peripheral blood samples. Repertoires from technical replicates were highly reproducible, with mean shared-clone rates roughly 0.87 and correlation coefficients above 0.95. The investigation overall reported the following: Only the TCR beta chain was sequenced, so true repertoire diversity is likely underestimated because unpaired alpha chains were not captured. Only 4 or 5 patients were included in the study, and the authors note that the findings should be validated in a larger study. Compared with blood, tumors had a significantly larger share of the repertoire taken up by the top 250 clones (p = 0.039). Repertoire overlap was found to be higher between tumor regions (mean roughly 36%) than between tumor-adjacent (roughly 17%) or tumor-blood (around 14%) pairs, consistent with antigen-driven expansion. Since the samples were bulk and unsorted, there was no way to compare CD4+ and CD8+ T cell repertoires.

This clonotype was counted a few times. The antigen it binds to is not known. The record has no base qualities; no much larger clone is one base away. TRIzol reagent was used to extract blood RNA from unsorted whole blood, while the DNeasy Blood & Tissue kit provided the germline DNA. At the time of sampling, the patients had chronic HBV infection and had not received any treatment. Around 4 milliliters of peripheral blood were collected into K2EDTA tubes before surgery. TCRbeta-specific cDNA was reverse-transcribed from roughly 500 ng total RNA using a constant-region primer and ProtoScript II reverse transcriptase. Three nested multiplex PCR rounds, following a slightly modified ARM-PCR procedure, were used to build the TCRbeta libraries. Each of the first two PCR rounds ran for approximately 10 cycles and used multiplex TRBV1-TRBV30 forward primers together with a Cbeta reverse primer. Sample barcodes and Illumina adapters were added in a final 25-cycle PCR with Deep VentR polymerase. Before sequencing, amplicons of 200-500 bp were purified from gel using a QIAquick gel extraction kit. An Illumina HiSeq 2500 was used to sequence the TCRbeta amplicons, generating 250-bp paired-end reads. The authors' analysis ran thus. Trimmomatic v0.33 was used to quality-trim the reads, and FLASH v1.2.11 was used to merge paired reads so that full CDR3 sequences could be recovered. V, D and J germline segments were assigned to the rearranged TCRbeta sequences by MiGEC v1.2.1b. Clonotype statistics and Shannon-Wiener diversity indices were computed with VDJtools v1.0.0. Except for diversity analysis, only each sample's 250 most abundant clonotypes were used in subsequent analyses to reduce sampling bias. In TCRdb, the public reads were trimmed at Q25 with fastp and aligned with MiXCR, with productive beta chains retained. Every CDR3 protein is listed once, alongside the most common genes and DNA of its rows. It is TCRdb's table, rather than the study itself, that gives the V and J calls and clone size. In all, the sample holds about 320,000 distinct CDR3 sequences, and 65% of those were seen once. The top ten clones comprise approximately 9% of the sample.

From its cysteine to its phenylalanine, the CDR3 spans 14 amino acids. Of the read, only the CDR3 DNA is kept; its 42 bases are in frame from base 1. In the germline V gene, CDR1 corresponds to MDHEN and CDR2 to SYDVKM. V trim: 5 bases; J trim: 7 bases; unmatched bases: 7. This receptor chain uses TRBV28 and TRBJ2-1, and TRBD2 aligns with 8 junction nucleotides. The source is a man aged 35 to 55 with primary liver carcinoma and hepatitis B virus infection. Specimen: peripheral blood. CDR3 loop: CASSPAGVVNEQFF. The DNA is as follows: TGTGCCAGCAGTCCAGCGGGAGTGGTAAATGAGCAGTTCTTC.